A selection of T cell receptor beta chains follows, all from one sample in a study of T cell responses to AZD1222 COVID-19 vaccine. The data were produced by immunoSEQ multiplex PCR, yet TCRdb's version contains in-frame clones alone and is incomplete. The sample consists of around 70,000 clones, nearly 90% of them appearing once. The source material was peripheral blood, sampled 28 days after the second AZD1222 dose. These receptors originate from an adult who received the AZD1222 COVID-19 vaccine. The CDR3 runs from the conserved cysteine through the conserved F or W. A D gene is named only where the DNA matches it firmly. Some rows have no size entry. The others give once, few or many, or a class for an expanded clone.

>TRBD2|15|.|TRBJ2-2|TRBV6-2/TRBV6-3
TGTGCCAGCAGTTACATAGCTAGCGGGAGTGGGGAGCTGTTTTTT
CASSYIASGSGELFF
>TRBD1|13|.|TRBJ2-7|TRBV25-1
TGTGCCAGCAACCGGGACAGGGGCTACGAGCAGTACTTC
CASNRDRGYEQYF
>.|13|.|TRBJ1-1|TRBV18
TGTGCCAGCTCACCACTGTTTAACACTGAAGCTTTCTTT
CASSPLFNTEAFF
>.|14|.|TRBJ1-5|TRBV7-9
TGTGCCAGCAGCTTACTCGATAGCAATCAGCCCCAGCATTTT
CASSLLDSNQPQHF
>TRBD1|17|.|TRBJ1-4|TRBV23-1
TGCGCCAGCAGTCAACACGGGACAGGGGGCGAAGATGAAAAACTGTTTTTT
CASSQHGTGGEDEKLFF
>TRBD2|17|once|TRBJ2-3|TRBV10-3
TGTGCCATCAGTGAGTCAGGACTAGCGGCTAGCACAGATACGCAGTATTTT
CAISESGLAASTDTQYF
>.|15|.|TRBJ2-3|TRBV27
TGTGCCAGCAGTAGAACCCACAGGGTCGCAGATACGCAGTATTTT
CASSRTHRVADTQYF
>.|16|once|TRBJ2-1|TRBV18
TGTGCCAGCTCCCCTTCGGTCGCGGAATCGGGGAATGAGCAGTTCTTC
CASSPSVAESGNEQFF
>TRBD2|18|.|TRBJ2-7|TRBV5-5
TGTGCCAGCAGCTTGGCAGGACTAGCGGGAGGGGGTCCCTACGAGCAGTACTTC
CASSLAGLAGGGPYEQYF
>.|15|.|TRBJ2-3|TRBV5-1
TGCGCCAGCAGCTTAATATGGGGGAGCACAGATACGCAGTATTTT
CASSLIWGSTDTQYF
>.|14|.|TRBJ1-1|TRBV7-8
TGTGCCAGCAGCTTAGGGGGGGCGAACACTGAAGCTTTCTTT
CASSLGGANTEAFF
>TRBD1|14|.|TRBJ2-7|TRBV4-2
TGTGCCAGCAGCCAAGAGACAGGGAACGGCGAGCAGTACTTC
CASSQETGNGEQYF
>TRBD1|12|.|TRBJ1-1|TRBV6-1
TGTGCCAGCAGCGAAGGACAGGGTCAAGCTTTCTTT
CASSEGQGQAFF
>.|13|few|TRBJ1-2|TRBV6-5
TGTGCCAGCAGTTTGGGGGACATCTATGGCTACACCTTC
CASSLGDIYGYTF
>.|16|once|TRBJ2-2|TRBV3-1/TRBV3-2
TGTGCCAGCAGCCCACTCGATTTAGCTCCAAGAGGGGAGCTGTTTTTT
CASSPLDLAPRGELFF
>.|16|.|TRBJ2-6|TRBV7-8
TGTGCCAGCAGCTTAGTCGGTGGATCTGGGGCCAACGTCCTGACTTTC
CASSLVGGSGANVLTF
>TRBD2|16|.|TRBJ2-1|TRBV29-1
TGCAGCGTCACCTCCCCTAGCGGGAGGGCCGGGGATGAGCAGTTCTTC
CSVTSPSGRAGDEQFF
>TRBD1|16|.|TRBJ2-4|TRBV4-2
TGTGCCAGCAGCCAAGATTCAGGGGGCTCTAAAAACATTCAGTACTTC
CASSQDSGGSKNIQYF
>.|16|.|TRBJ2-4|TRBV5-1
TGCGCCAGCAGCTTGGGAGATCAGGGAGCCAAAAACATTCAGTACTTC
CASSLGDQGAKNIQYF
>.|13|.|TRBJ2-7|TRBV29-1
TGCAGCGTTGCGGTGTGGGTCGATGACGAGCAGTACTTC
CSVAVWVDDEQYF
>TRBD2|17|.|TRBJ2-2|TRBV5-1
TGCGCCAGCAGCTTGGGACTAGCGGGAGGCCACGCCGGGGAGCTGTTTTTT
CASSLGLAGGHAGELFF
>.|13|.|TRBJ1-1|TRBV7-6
TGTGCCAGCAGCTTAGGAATGAACACTGAAGCTTTCTTT
CASSLGMNTEAFF
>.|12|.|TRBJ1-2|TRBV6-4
TGTGCCAGCAGTGACACGAACTATGGCTACACCTTC
CASSDTNYGYTF
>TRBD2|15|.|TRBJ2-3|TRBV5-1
TGCGCCAGCAGCTTAGTTTCTCGGGAGGCAGATACGCAGTATTTT
CASSLVSREADTQYF
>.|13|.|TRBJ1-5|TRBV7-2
TGTGCCAGCAGCACCTATAGCAATCAGCCCCAGCATTTT
CASSTYSNQPQHF
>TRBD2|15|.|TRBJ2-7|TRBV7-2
TGTGCCAGCAGCTCCCGGGGGACTAGAACGTACGAGCAGTACTTC
CASSSRGTRTYEQYF
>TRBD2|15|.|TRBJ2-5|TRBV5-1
TGCGCCAGCAGCTTGTCGGCGGGAGGGCGAGAGACCCAGTACTTC
CASSLSAGGRETQYF
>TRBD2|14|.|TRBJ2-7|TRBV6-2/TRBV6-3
TGTGCCAGCAGTTACGGGACTAGCGCCAACGAGCAGTACTTC
CASSYGTSANEQYF
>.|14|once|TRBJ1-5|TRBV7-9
TGTGCCAGCAGCTTAGGGTCGGACAATCAGCCCCAGCATTTT
CASSLGSDNQPQHF
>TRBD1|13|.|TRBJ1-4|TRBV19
TGTGCCAGTTCGGGACAGCATAATGAAAAACTGTTTTTT
CASSGQHNEKLFF
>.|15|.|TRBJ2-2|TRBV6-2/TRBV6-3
TGTGCCAGCAGTTACGGAGACGCGAACACCGGGGAGCTGTTTTTT
CASSYGDANTGELFF
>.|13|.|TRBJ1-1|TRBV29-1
TGCAGCGTTGTTGTAGGGTGGAACACTGAAGCTTTCTTT
CSVVVGWNTEAFF
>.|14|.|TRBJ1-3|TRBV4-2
TGTGCCAGCAGCCAAGCGGTGTCTGGAAACACCATATATTTT
CASSQAVSGNTIYF
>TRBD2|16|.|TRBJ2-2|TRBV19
TGTGCCAGTAGCCGCGGACTAGCGGGATTCTACGGGGAGCTGTTTTTT
CASSRGLAGFYGELFF
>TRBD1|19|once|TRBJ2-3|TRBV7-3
TGTGCCAGCAGCACGTCCCGGGACAGGGGCGAAGGGGTCACAGATACGCAGTATTTT
CASSTSRDRGEGVTDTQYF
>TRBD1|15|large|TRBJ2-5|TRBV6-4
TGTGCCAGCAGTCCCACAGCAGGGGGCGGAAAGACCCAGTACTTC
CASSPTAGGGKTQYF
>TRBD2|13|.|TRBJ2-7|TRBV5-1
TGCGCCAGCACCATGGGAGGGTTCGACGAGCAGTACTTC
CASTMGGFDEQYF
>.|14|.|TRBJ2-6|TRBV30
TGTGCCTGGGGGACGGGCTCTGGGGCCAACGTCCTGACTTTC
CAWGTGSGANVLTF
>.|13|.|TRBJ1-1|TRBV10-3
TGTGCCATCAGCGGGCGGGGGAACACTGAAGCTTTCTTT
CAISGRGNTEAFF
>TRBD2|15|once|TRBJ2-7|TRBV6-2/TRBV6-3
TGTGCCAGCAGTTATCTAGCGGGAGCCTTCTACGAGCAGTACTTC
CASSYLAGAFYEQYF
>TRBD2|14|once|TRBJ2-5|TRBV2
TGTGCCAGCAGTGTCGAGACTAGCCACCCTACCCAGTACTTC
CASSVETSHPTQYF
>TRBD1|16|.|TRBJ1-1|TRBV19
TGTGCCAGTAGTATCCCCGCGGACAGGTTTAGCACTGAAGCTTTCTTT
CASSIPADRFSTEAFF